This entry lists 10 T cell receptor beta chains sequenced from one sample in a study of blood T cell repertoires in COVID-19. Here immunoSEQ multiplex PCR was the method, and the copy in TCRdb shows in-frame clones only, minus some. Of fewer than 350,000 clones listed, approximately 81% are singletons. Sample: peripheral blood. The receptors were sampled from a woman aged 60-70 years with active or convalescent COVID-19.

The V gene is TRBV2, the J gene TRBJ1-6; 8 nucleotides line up with TRBD1. J gave up 3 bases and V 6 bases, and 4 bases lay outside the gene matches. Per germline, CDR1 SNHLY and CDR2 FYNNEI. The CDR3 loop spans 15 amino acids. The CDR3 region has the DNA TGTGCCAGCAGCTTCGGACAGGGCTATAATTCACCCCTCCACTTT. This codes for CASSFGQGYNSPLHF.

The CDR3 sequence: CASRQGATDTQYF. DNA for the CDR3: TGTGCCAGCAGACAGGGCGCCACAGATACGCAGTATTTT. The chain employs TRBV25-1 and TRBJ2-3; D may be TRBD1 (6 bases). The CDR3 sequence is 13 residues long. Trimming shortened V by 6 bases and J by 2 bases, and 9 bases separated the two germline ends. Germline CDR1 reads MGHDK; CDR2 reads SYGVNS.

J is TRBJ2-7 and V is TRBV5-1; D remains ambiguous. Germline CDR1 and CDR2: SGHRS and YFSETQ. The CDR3 is 12 residues long. V lost 3 bases, J lost 2 bases, and 6 bases lay in between. CDR3 protein: CASSSPTYEQYF. The CDR3 DNA reads TGCGCCAGCAGCTCCCCAACCTACGAGCAGTACTTC.

The chain couples TRBV19 to TRBJ1-1, with 8 bases fitting TRBD1. CDR1 and CDR2 from the germline V gene are LNHDA and SQIVND (reference sequence). J was trimmed by 4 bases and V by 7 bases; bases with no gene match: 5. This CDR3 spans 13 amino acids. Written as DNA, the CDR3 is TGTGCCAGTACTCACAGGGGGGGCACTGAAGCTTTCTTT. Translated: CASTHRGGTEAFF.

V usage is TRBV6-1 and J usage is TRBJ1-5; D ambiguous. Trimming took 1 base from V and 4 from J, leaving 8 bases between them. Germline lookup yields CDR1 MNHNS and CDR2 SASEGT. The CDR3 runs 14 residues. CDR3 protein: CASSEVTVNQPQHF. Here the CDR3 DNA reads TGTGCCAGCAGTGAAGTTACTGTTAATCAGCCCCAGCATTTT.

V gene TRBV18 combines with J gene TRBJ2-1; 9 bases map to TRBD2. V was pared by 3 bases and J by 0 bases, with 6 bases of the junction left unmatched. Germline loops: CDR1 KGHSH, CDR2 LQKENI. CDR3 size: 17 residues. The CDR3 nucleotides read TGTGCCAGCTCACCGGCTAGCGGGGCTAGCTCCTACAATGAGCAGTTCTTC. The encoded protein is CASSPASGASSYNEQFF.

The chain couples TRBV12-3 or TRBV12-4 to TRBJ2-7; 7 nucleotides agree with TRBD1. The CDR3 sequence is 13 residues long. Losses at the gene ends were 8 bases for V and 0 bases for J; bases not matched to a gene: 4. CDR3 nucleotides: TGTGCCAGCGGGGACAGCCCCTCCTACGAGCAGTACTTC. It is translated as CASGDSPSYEQYF.

The sample holds a few counts of this clone. V usage is TRBV30 and J usage is TRBJ1-2; D remains unclear. The CDR3 loop spans 14 amino acids. Germline CDR1 and CDR2: GTSNPN and SVGIG (reference sequence). The V and J ends lost 3 bases and 4 bases respectively, with 15 bases between them. The CDR3 DNA reads as TGTGCCTGGAGACGAACCGGGATCCTCTATGGCTACACCTTC. This codes for CAWRRTGILYGYTF.

This rearrangement joins TRBV11-2 to TRBJ2-7; 8 bases match TRBD2. Germline loops: CDR1 SGHAT, CDR2 FQNNGV. This CDR3 is 14 amino acids long. The junction had 6 bases not matched to a gene; V was cut back by 7 bases and J by 1 base. CDR3 nucleotide sequence: TGTGCCAGCACCTTCTTAGCGGGATCCTACGAGCAGTACTTC. It encodes CASTFLAGSYEQYF.

The V and J genes are TRBV11-2 and TRBJ2-3; unclear D gene. The CDR3 runs 13 residues. V lost 2 bases, J lost 2 bases, and 5 bases lay in between. Per germline, CDR1 SGHAT and CDR2 FQNNGV. CDR3 protein: CASSLYLTDTQYF. The CDR3 DNA sequence: TGTGCCAGCAGCTTATATCTCACAGATACGCAGTATTTT.